This TCR beta chain was sequenced in a study of blood T cells in healthy people across ages. This clonotype was observed a few times. A J-beta primer mix and a sample-barcoded 5' primer were used in a second PCR of about 7 to 12 cycles. TCRdb re-called the 5' RACE reads with MiXCR, one entry per CDR3 protein. This table has 790,000 or so distinct CDR3 sequences, about half appearing once. The sample taken for sequencing was blood. The origin of this receptor is a man aged 80 or over in good health.

CDR3 DNA: TGTGCCAGCAGCCCTAGGCTGATAGGGTCCGACTATGGCTACACCTTC. It translates to CASSPRLIGSDYGYTF. The chain uses TRBV14 and TRBJ1-2, with D hard to call. The length of the CDR3 is 16 residues. Per the germline V gene, CDR1 is SGHDN and CDR2 is FVKESK. V dropped 4 bases and J dropped 3 bases, with 18 bases sitting between them.